This T cell receptor (beta chain) was retrieved from a study of T cell responses to AZD1222 COVID-19 vaccine. Study-level results: It was only a handful of AZD1222 recipients who were seropositive at baseline. Clonal diversity may have been underestimated in mostly white British donors. CD4 TCRs associated with vaccination spanned spike, dominating at 160-218 and 743-854.

Produced via immunoSEQ multiplex PCR; TCRdb's table is partial and in-frame only. The repertoire holds roughly 170,000 clones, with roughly 92% as singletons. The germline V and J ends were trimmed by 6 bases and 2 bases, with 8 bases remaining between them. The CDR3 is 13 amino acids. The germline V gene has CDR1 SGHDN and CDR2 FVKESK. With regard to this clone: The antigen remains undetermined.

This TCR came from an adult who received the AZD1222 COVID-19 vaccine. The chain couples TRBV14 to TRBJ1-5; tentative D call: TRBD1 (6 bases). Sample: peripheral blood, taken 28 days after the second AZD1222 dose. This CDR3 reads CASSRGRNQPQHF. CDR3 in DNA: TGTGCCAGCAGTCGGGGGCGCAATCAGCCCCAGCATTTT.